This T cell receptor (beta chain) was identified in a study of regulatory T cells in long-lasting Graves disease. Study background: Newly diagnosed Graves' patients had taken antithyroid drugs under 3 months. General observations from the study: Persistent disease samples used TRBV28, TRBJ1-2 and TRBJ2-5 preferentially. Limited sample numbers may have lowered accuracy.

V lost 2 bases and J lost 1, with 6 bases in between. Germline V gives CDR1 SGHRS, CDR2 YFSETQ. The CDR3 extends over 13 amino acids. Combining iRepertoire HTBI primers with Arm-PCR of CDR3 regions, the authors built TCR beta libraries. One entry per CDR3 protein, called by TCRdb with MiXCR from the multiplex PCR reads. The table records about 540,000 distinct CDR3 sequences, around an eighth of them present only once. Noted time point: newly diagnosed GD, antithyroid drugs for less than 3 months. There was RNA extracted from PBMCs, and the TCR library was made from it. Enrollment of patients was through an endocrinology department in Xi'an, China. This clonotype was seen many times. The antigen is not known. The same data also contributed to another study, on T cells in Graves' hyperthyroidism and ophthalmopathy.

The receptor's source is a man aged 25 to 40 with Graves disease. Sample: peripheral blood mononuclear cells (PBMCs), taken at new diagnosis, from a patient treated with antithyroid drugs. The chain uses TRBV5-1 and TRBJ1-1, with no clear D. CDR3 nucleotide sequence: TGCGCCAGCAGCTTCCCACCGAACACTGAAGCTTTCTTT. The encoded protein is CASSFPPNTEAFF.